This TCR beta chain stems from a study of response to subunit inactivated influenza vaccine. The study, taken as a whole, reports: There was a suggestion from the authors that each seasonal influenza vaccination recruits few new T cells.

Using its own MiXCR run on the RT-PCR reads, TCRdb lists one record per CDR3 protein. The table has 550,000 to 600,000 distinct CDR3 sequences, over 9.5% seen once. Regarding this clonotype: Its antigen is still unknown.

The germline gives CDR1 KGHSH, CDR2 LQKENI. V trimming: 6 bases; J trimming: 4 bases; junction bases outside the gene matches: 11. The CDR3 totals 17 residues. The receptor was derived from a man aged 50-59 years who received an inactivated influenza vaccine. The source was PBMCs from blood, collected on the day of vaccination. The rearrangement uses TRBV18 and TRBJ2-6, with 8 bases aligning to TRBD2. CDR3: CASSKLAEGTGANVLTF. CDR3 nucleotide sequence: TGTGCCAGCTCGAAACTAGCGGAGGGGACAGGGGCCAACGTCCTGACTTTC.